The sequence of this T cell receptor (beta chain) was determined in a study of metastatic and nonmetastatic thyroid tumors. Study-wide context: Malignant and benign thyroid patients had repertoires compared in peripheral blood and tumor or nodule tissue.

Prior to thyroid surgery, none of the patients had received any treatment. V trimming: 5 bases; J trimming: 6 bases; junction bases outside the gene matches: 3. This CDR3 has 13 residues. Germline V gene sequence: CDR1 SEHNR, CDR2 FQNEAQ (reference sequence). Authors' processing steps: To classify distant metastasis in papillary thyroid cancer, a model was built from CDR3 differences across clinicopathological groups. With MiXCR, TCRdb called clones anew from the PCR reads. TCRdb's processing, not the authors', yielded these V and J calls. The sample yields 4,000 to 4,500 clones, about a third seen once. General study findings and limits: Significantly greater TCR beta diversity was reportedly found in malignant thyroid tumors than in benign nodules (in blood and tumor).

Comment on this clone: The antigen is undetermined.

The sample consisted of adjacent normal tissue. The sequence derives from a male donor with papillary thyroid cancer or a benign thyroid nodule (not recorded which). Some clones in this sample may be carry-over from other donors' samples. J is TRBJ2-7 and V is TRBV7-9; 11 nucleotides align to TRBD1. The CDR3 sequence is CASSPGTGGEQYF. The CDR3 coding sequence is TGTGCCAGCAGCCCAGGGACAGGGGGCGAGCAGTACTTC.